This T cell receptor (beta chain) was recorded in a study of CD8 T cells in ankylosing spondylitis. Study-level findings and limits: Blood from ankylosing spondylitis patients appeared to carry a characteristic eight-variant TCR beta motif.

TCRdb used MiXCR to reprocess the 5' RACE reads, holding one entry per CDR3 protein. The data contain around 280,000 distinct CDR3 sequences, about 19% of them singletons. In regard to this clonotype: Antigen unknown. The junction does not match germline at one end; this may be a read error.

The germline gives CDR1 MNHNS, CDR2 SASEGT. CDR3 size: 20 residues. V gene TRBV6-1 combines with J gene TRBJ2-6; TRBD1 matches at 12 bases. The material sequenced was blood, either unsorted or a sorted T cell fraction (not recorded which). This sequence was found in a male donor with ankylosing spondylitis or in good health (not recorded which). The CDR3 loop is CASSVPLGQGAGSGASVLTF. DNA for the CDR3: TGTGCCAGCAGTGTGCCCCTGGGACAGGGGGCTGGGTCTGGGGCCAGCGTCCTGACTTTC.